This entry lists 24 T cell receptor beta chains sequenced from one sample in a study of shared clonotypes between healthy human individuals. Repertoires were generated with immunoSEQ multiplex PCR, while TCRdb's copy carries only in-frame clones and drops some. Here the sample spans over a million clones, about 70% being singletons. Specimen: memory CD4+ T cells sorted from blood. Subset denoted: CD45RA-negative fraction. The origin of the receptors is a young man in good health.

The chain links TRBV7-9 to TRBJ1-1, with D possibly matching TRBD1 (6 bases). Germline CDR1 is SEHNR and CDR2 is FQNEAQ (reference sequence). This CDR3 is built from 15 residues. The ends were cut back, 5 bases at V and 5 bases at J, with 18 bases in the middle. The CDR3 coding sequence is TGTGCCAGCAGCCTGAACCAGGGGTTCGGAACTGAAGCTTTCTTT. It encodes CASSLNQGFGTEAFF.

The rearrangement joins TRBV6-1 to TRBJ2-1, with 12 bases fitting TRBD2. J was trimmed by 5 bases and V by 4 bases; bases with no gene match: 3. The CDR3 length is 15 residues. CDR1 is MNHNS, CDR2 SASEGT, per germline. This CDR3 reads CASSARTSGNNEQFF. CDR3 nucleotides: TGTGCCAGCAGTGCCCGGACTAGCGGGAACAATGAGCAGTTCTTC.

The rearrangement uses TRBV10-2 and TRBJ1-5; D ambiguous. V lost 6 bases to trimming and J lost 4 bases, with 10 bases between them. This CDR3 is built from 13 residues. CDR1 and CDR2 (germline): WSHSY, SAAADI. The CDR3 region is CASREPGNQPQHF. CDR3 DNA sequence: TGCGCCAGCAGGGAGCCGGGGAATCAGCCCCAGCATTTT.

The CDR3 nucleotides read TGTGCCAGCAGCGGAGCATCCAGGATAAACACCGGGGAGCTGTTTTTT. Translating it yields CASSGASRINTGELFF. This rearrangement joins TRBV9 to TRBJ2-2; D remains ambiguous. Trimming stripped 3 bases from V and 2 bases from J, with 14 bases between. This CDR3 has 16 amino acids. The germline V gene has CDR1 SGDLS and CDR2 YYNGEE.

J is TRBJ2-4 and V is TRBV28; D not resolved. The V end lost 3 bases, the J end lost 14 bases, and 14 bases lay between the germline ends. The CDR3 covers 12 residues. Germline CDR1 is MDHEN and CDR2 is SYDVKM. DNA for the CDR3: TGTGCCAGCAGTTTTCGGTCGGGTTTAAAGTACTTC. Protein: CASSFRSGLKYF. The full variable domain, rest sourced from reference TRBV28 and TRBJ2-4, is DVKVTQSSRYLVKRTGEKVFLECVQDMDHENMFWYRQDPGLGLRLIYFSYDVKMKEKGDIPEGYSVSREKKERFSLILESASTNQTSMYLCASSFRSGLKYFGAGTRLSVL.

The table lists this clone with many counts. V gene TRBV7-2 combines with J gene TRBJ1-2; no clear D gene. The V and J ends lost 1 base and 7 bases respectively, with 7 bases between them. The CDR3 runs to 12 residues. Germline CDR1 SGHTA, CDR2 FQGNSA. Here the CDR3 reads CASSLGRSGYTF. As DNA, the CDR3 is TGTGCCAGCAGCTTAGGCCGAAGTGGCTACACCTTC. Using reference TRBV7-2 and TRBJ1-2 for the parts outside the CDR3, the full variable domain is GAGVSQSPSNKVTEKGKDVELRCDPISGHTALYWYRQSLGQGLEFLIYFQGNSAPDKSGLPSDRFSAERTGGSVSTLTIQRTQQEDSAVYLCASSLGRSGYTFGSGTRLTVV.

The chain is built from TRBV27 and TRBJ1-3; unclear D gene. CDR1 and CDR2 (germline): MNHEY, SMNVEV (reference sequence). Trimming stripped 5 bases from V and 0 bases from J, with 5 bases between. The CDR3 loop spans 13 amino acids. CDR3 region: CASSRSSGNTIYF. CDR3 in DNA: TGTGCCAGCAGTCGGAGCTCTGGAAACACCATATATTTT.

This chain connects TRBV7-2 to TRBJ2-7; unclear D gene. The CDR3 is 16 residues long. V lost 1 base and J lost 2, with 15 bases in between. Germline CDR1 is SGHTA and CDR2 is FQGNSA. CDR3 amino acids: CASSLGALTVTYEQYF. DNA for the CDR3: TGTGCCAGCAGCTTAGGTGCCTTGACGGTCACCTACGAGCAGTACTTC.

With respect to this clone: The junction and the germline gene differ at one end; a read error may be behind it. V is TRBV7-7 and J is TRBJ2-3; D is ambiguous. This CDR3 spans 15 amino acids. The germline gives CDR1 SSHAT, CDR2 FNYEAQ (reference sequence). Here the CDR3 DNA reads TGTGCTAGCAGCTTAGGAACCGACAGCACAGATACGCAGTATTTT. It codes for CASSLGTDSTDTQYF. Supplemented by reference TRBV7-7 and TRBJ2-3, the full variable domain reads GAGVSQSPRYKVTKRGQDVTLRCDPISSHATLYWYQQALGQGPEFLTYFNYEAQPDKSGLPSDRFSAERPEGSISTLTIQRTEQRDSAMYRCASSLGTDSTDTQYFGPGTRLTVL.

V is TRBV5-4 and J is TRBJ2-1; D not certain. The germline V gene encodes CDR1 SGHNT and CDR2 YYREEE (reference sequence). There are 11 residues in the CDR3. V was pared by 5 bases and J by 7 bases, with 7 bases between. CDR3 in amino acids: CASSRMNEQFF. As DNA, the CDR3 is TGTGCCAGCAGTCGCATGAATGAGCAGTTCTTC.

A word on this clone: Additional DNA sequences in this sample encode the identical CDR3. The chain links TRBV19 to TRBJ2-7, with 9 nucleotides matching TRBD2. Unmatched junction bases numbered 2, after V lost 3 bases and J lost 2 bases. This CDR3 comprises 14 residues. Germline CDR1 and CDR2: LNHDA and SQIVND (reference sequence). The CDR3 is CASSIGGGAYEQYF. DNA of the CDR3: TGTGCCAGTAGTATTGGCGGGGGGGCCTACGAGCAGTACTTC.

V usage is TRBV5-1 and J usage is TRBJ2-5; a possible D gene is TRBD1 (5 bases). The CDR3 runs 15 residues. Trimming removed 5 bases from V and 4 bases from J, with 18 bases in between. Germline lookup yields CDR1 SGHRS and CDR2 YFSETQ. CDR3 nucleotides: TGCGCCAGCAGTCCTGGCGGCCCGCAGGGAGAGACCCAGTACTTC. Its protein product is CASSPGGPQGETQYF.

Worth noting for this clone: Other DNA sequences in this specimen translate into the identical CDR3. V gene TRBV18 combines with J gene TRBJ2-7; D not resolved. Germline V gives CDR1 KGHSH, CDR2 LQKENI. The CDR3 runs 12 residues. The V and J ends lost 1 base and 5 bases respectively, with 6 bases between them. Here the CDR3 DNA reads TGTGCCAGCTCACCACTAGGCGACGAGCAGTACTTC. Its protein is CASSPLGDEQYF.

In this sample, this clone turned up once. The chain carries TRBV20-1 and TRBJ2-7; TRBD2 is a possible D gene (7 bases). The CDR3 spans 11 residues. Germline V gene sequence: CDR1 DFQATT, CDR2 SNEGSKA (reference sequence). V was trimmed by 6 bases and J by 11 bases, leaving 17 bases between them. CDR3 amino acids: CSALGGDGKYF. CDR3 in DNA: TGCAGTGCCCTAGGGGGGGATGGAAAGTACTTC.

The rearrangement links TRBV4-3 to TRBJ2-1; 8 positions agree with TRBD1. In germline, CDR1 is LGHNA, CDR2 YSLEER. The CDR3 has 16 residues. V was pared by 3 bases and J by 4 bases, with 8 bases of the junction left unmatched. The CDR3 region is CASSQYRDRRYNEQFF. The DNA for the CDR3 is TGCGCCAGCAGCCAGTACCGGGACAGGCGATACAATGAGCAGTTCTTC.

This clone was seen only a few times. The V call is TRBV19, the J call TRBJ2-1; 9 nucleotides agree with TRBD2. V lost 3 bases, J lost 16 bases, and 10 bases stayed unmatched. CDR3 length: 13 residues. CDR1 is LNHDA and CDR2 is SQIVND in the germline V gene (reference sequence). The CDR3 bases are TGTGCCAGTAGTATCGATTTTAGCGGGAGTTTCTTCTTC. This codes for CASSIDFSGSFFF.

The chain joins TRBV5-4 to TRBJ1-2; D remains unclear. Germline V lookup: CDR1 SGHNT, CDR2 YYREEE (reference sequence). The CDR3 is made up of 15 amino acids. Trimming removed 0 bases at V and 3 bases at J, with 12 bases between. This CDR3 reads CASSLEAKTDYGYTF. The CDR3 nucleotides are TGTGCCAGCAGCTTGGAAGCGAAAACGGACTATGGCTACACCTTC.

For this clone: A read error may produce the germline difference seen at one junction end. The V call is TRBV7-7, the J call TRBJ2-3, with D perhaps matching TRBD2 (6 bases). The CDR3 totals 15 residues. CDR1 SSHAT and CDR2 FNYEAQ come from the germline V gene (reference sequence). CDR3 sequence: CASTLGTSGTDTQYF. CDR3 sequence (DNA): TGTGCTAGCACCCTGGGGACTTCCGGGACAGATACGCAGTATTTT.

V gene TRBV7-2 combines with J gene TRBJ2-2, with D hard to call. The germline CDR1 and CDR2 sequences are SGHTA and FQGNSA. V lost 2 bases and J lost 9, with 10 bases in between. CDR3 length: 13 amino acids. This CDR3 reads CASSLLLGRELFF. CDR3 sequence (DNA): TGTGCCAGCAGCTTACTTCTGGGCCGGGAGCTGTTTTTT.

The chain recombines TRBV4-3 with TRBJ2-2; D gene uncertain. Trimming took 7 bases from V and 0 from J, leaving 15 bases between them. This CDR3 has 16 residues. Germline-derived CDR1 and CDR2 are LGHNA and YSLEER. The CDR3 bases are TGCGCCAGCACTCGAGCGTATGGTGCGAACACCGGGGAGCTGTTTTTT. Its protein is CASTRAYGANTGELFF.

This clone was picked up a small number of times. The J gene is TRBJ1-1, the V gene TRBV29-1, with TRBD1 matching over 9 bases. The length of the CDR3 is 13 residues. Germline V gene sequence: CDR1 SQVTM, CDR2 ANQGSEA. The V and J ends lost 7 bases and 4 bases, in that order; junction bases with no gene match: 7. The CDR3 spells CSAGQGSSTEAFF. In nucleotides, the CDR3 is TGCAGCGCAGGACAGGGGTCGAGCACTGAAGCTTTCTTT. Complete variable domain (other parts from reference TRBV29-1 and TRBJ1-1): SAVISQKPSRDICQRGTSLTIQCQVDSQVTMMFWYRQQPGQSLTLIATANQGSEATYESGFVIDKFPISRPNLTFSTLTVSNMSPEDSSIYLCSAGQGSSTEAFFGQGTRLTVV.

The chain recombines TRBV5-1 with TRBJ1-1; weak D call: TRBD1 (6 bases). CDR1 and CDR2 (germline): SGHRS, YFSETQ. Trimming took 4 bases from V and 1 from J, leaving 11 bases between them. CDR3 length: 14 residues. The CDR3: CASSPRQENTEAFF. CDR3 DNA: TGCGCCAGCAGCCCACGACAGGAGAACACTGAAGCTTTCTTT.

This chain connects TRBV19 to TRBJ1-1; a possible D gene is TRBD1 (6 bases). CDR3 size: 15 residues. The V end was cut by 5 bases, the J end by 10 bases, with 23 bases between. Germline values: CDR1 LNHDA, CDR2 SQIVND (reference sequence). CDR3: CASSSATGRGGTAFF. The CDR3 DNA is TGTGCCAGTAGTTCGGCGACAGGAAGAGGGGGGACAGCTTTCTTT. The full variable domain, with the rest looked up from reference TRBV19 and TRBJ1-1, is DGGITQSPKYLFRKEGQNVTLSCEQNLNHDAMYWYRQDPGQGLRLIYYSQIVNDFQKGDIAEGYSVSREKKESFPLTVTSAQKNPTAFYLCASSSATGRGGTAFFGQGTRLTVV.

The chain joins TRBV2 to TRBJ2-1; the match to TRBD1 covers 9 bases. The germline gives CDR1 SNHLY, CDR2 FYNNEI. This CDR3 contains 14 residues. The ends lost 4 bases at V and 6 bases at J; junction bases unmatched: 4. CDR3 sequence: CASSVDRGSNEQFF. The CDR3, as DNA: TGTGCCAGCAGTGTAGACAGGGGGAGCAATGAGCAGTTCTTC.